This TCR beta chain was recorded in a study of T cells in Graves' hyperthyroidism and ophthalmopathy. V was clipped by 6 bases and J by 4 bases; unmatched bases: 12. The V gene's germline CDR1 is MNHNS and CDR2 SASEGT. This CDR3 has 15 amino acids. On this clonotype itself: Antigen specificity is unknown.

Authors of the study amplified TCR beta CDR3 regions from RNA transcripts. TCR CDR3 underwent first-round RT-PCR with the HTBI primer set. TCRdb processed the multiplex PCR reads anew with MiXCR; each CDR3 protein has one entry. The sample has hundreds of thousands of distinct CDR3 sequences, over 11% seen once. The study, taken as a whole, reports: Ophthalmopathy stood apart from stable hyperthyroidism in a 13 V-J model. Clonotypes that were expanded in thyroid above 0.001 mostly appeared in blood too.

For the diagnoses, clinical symptoms, serum thyroxine and TRAb, thyroid ultrasound and orbital computed tomography were used. The TCR originated in a man in his fifties or sixties with Graves' ophthalmopathy. Sequenced material: blood. V and J are TRBV6-1 and TRBJ2-7, with 7 bases fitting TRBD1. Here the CDR3 DNA reads TGTGCCAGCAGGCCAACAGGGGACGTGTATTACGAGCAGTACTTC. Its translation: CASRPTGDVYYEQYF.